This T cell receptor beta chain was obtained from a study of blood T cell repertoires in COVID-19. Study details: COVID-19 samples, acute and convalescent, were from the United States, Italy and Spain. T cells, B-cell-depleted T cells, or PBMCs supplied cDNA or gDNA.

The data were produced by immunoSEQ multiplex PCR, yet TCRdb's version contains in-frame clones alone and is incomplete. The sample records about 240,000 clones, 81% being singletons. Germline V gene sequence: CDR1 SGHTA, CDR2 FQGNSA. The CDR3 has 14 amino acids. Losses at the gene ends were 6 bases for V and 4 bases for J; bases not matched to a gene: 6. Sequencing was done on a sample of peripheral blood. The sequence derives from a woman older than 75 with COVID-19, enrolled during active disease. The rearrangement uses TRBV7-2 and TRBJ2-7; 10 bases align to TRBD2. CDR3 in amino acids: CASSTTSGDYEQYF. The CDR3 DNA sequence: TGTGCCAGCAGTACTACTAGCGGGGATTACGAGCAGTACTTC.